Many counts were recorded for the clone carrying this T cell receptor beta chain. The length of the CDR3 is 14 residues. V was trimmed by 0 bases and J by 4 bases, leaving 7 bases between them. The germline V gene has CDR1 LGHDT and CDR2 YNNKEL (reference sequence). This sample is drawn from a study of regulatory T cells in long-lasting Graves disease. Time point in this sample: newly diagnosed GD, antithyroid drugs for less than 3 months. Extracted PBMC RNA gave rise to the TCR library. Libraries of TCR beta came from iRepertoire HTBI primers plus Arm-PCR of CDR3 regions. TCRdb re-analysed the multiplex PCR reads in MiXCR, keeping a single row per CDR3 protein. The sample lists approximately 350,000 distinct CDR3 sequences; around 15% were seen once. This sample also appeared in a second study, on T cells in Graves' hyperthyroidism and ophthalmopathy.

This chain connects TRBV3-1 to TRBJ1-3; D not resolved. Sequenced here: peripheral blood mononuclear cells (PBMCs), sampled at new diagnosis, from a patient treated with antithyroid drugs. The TCR was taken from a woman aged 18-30 years with Graves disease. In nucleotides, the CDR3 is TGTGCCAGCAGCCAAGATTTTTTGGGAAACACCATATATTTT. Protein product: CASSQDFLGNTIYF.